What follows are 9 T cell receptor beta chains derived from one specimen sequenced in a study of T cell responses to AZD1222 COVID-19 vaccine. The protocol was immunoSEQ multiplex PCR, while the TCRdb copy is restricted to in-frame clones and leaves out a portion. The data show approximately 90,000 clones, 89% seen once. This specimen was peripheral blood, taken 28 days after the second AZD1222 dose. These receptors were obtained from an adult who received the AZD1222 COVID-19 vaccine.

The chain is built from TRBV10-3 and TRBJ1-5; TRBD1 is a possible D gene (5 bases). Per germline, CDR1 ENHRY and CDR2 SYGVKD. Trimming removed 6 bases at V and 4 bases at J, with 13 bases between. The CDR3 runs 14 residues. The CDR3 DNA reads TGTGCCATCAGCCCTGGGGACGGGAATCAGCCCCAGCATTTT. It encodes CAISPGDGNQPQHF.

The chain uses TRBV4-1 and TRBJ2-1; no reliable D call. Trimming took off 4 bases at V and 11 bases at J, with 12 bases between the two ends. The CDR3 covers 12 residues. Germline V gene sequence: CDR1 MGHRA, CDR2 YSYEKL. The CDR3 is CASSPVPFKQFF. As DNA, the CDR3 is TGCGCCAGCAGCCCCGTACCATTTAAGCAGTTCTTC.

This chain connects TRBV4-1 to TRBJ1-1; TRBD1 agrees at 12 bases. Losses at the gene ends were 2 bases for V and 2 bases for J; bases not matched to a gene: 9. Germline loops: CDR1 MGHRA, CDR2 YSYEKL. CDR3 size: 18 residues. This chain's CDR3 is CASSQRPGQGALNTEAFF. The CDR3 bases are TGCGCCAGCAGCCAACGACCGGGACAGGGGGCGTTAAACACTGAAGCTTTCTTT.

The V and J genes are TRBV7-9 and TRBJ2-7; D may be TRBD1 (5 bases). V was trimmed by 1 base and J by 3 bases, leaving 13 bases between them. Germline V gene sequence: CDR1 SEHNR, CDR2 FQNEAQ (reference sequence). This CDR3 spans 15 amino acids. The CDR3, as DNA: TGTGCCAGCAGCTTAGGTGGACAAGGCTTCTACGAGCAGTACTTC. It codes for CASSLGGQGFYEQYF.

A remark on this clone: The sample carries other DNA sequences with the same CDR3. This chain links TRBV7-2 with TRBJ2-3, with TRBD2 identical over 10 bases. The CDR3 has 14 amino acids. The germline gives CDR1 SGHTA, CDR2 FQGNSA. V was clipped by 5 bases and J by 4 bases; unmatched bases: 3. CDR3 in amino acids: CASSLGLAADTQYF. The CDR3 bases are TGTGCCAGCAGCCTAGGACTAGCGGCAGATACGCAGTATTTT.

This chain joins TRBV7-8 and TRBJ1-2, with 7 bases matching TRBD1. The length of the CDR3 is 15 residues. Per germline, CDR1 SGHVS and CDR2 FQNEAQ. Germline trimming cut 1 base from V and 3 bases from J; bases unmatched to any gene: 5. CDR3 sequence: CASSLDRTGDYGYTF. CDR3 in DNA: TGTGCCAGCAGCTTAGATCGGACAGGTGACTATGGCTACACCTTC.

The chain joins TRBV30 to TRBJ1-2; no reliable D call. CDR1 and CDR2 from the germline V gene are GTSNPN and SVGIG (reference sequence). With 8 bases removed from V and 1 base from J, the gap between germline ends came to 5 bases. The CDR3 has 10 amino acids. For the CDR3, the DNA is TGTGCCAGTAATAACTATGGCTACACCTTC. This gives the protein CASNNYGYTF. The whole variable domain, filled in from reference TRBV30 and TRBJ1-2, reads SQTIHQWPATLVQPVGSPLSLECTVEGTSNPNLYWYRQAAGRGLQLLFYSVGIGQISSEVPQNLSASRPQDRQFILSSKKLLLSDSGFYLCASNNYGYTFGSGTRLTVV.

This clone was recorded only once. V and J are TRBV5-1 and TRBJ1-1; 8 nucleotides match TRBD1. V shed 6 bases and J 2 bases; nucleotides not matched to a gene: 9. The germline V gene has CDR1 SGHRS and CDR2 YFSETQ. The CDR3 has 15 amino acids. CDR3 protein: CASTTGERGNTEAFF. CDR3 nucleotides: TGCGCCAGCACGACAGGGGAACGAGGAAACACTGAAGCTTTCTTT.

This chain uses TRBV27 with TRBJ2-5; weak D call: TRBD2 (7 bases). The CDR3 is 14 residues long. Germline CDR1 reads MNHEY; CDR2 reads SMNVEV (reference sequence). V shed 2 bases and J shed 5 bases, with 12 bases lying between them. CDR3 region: CASSLRGGGETQYF. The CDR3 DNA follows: TGTGCCAGCAGTTTAAGGGGGGGCGGGGAGACCCAGTACTTC.